What follows are 18 T cell receptor beta chains derived from one specimen sequenced in a study of STAT3 mutations in large granular lymphocyte leukemia (dated by TCRdb to the late 2010s). Findings and caveats that apply to the study as a whole: All T-LGLL patients had at least one immunodominant TCRbeta clonotype, and roughly half had multiple immunodominant subclonotypes.

The library was made by the immunoSEQ multiplex PCR assay. TCRdb mirrors the immuneACCESS table, restricted to in-frame sequences. Some clones are absent from its copies; in checked studies, under half trace to an unresolved V gene, and the reason for the others is unknown. This sample comprises 35,000 to 40,000 clones, about 88% of them detected only once. The top ten hold over 0.35% of the sample. Antigen specificity for these receptors is unknown. The specimen was PBMCs. The receptors stem from a human donor with T large granular lymphocyte leukemia. Some clones in this sample may be carry-over from other donors' samples.

This clone appeared once. This CDR3 is CASSSQGTGANVLTF. CDR3 in DNA: TGTGCCAGCAGCTCACAGGGAACTGGGGCCAACGTCCTGACTTTC. This chain uses TRBV9 with TRBJ2-6; possible D gene TRBD1, 6 bases. The CDR3 length is 15 residues. The V and J ends lost 4 bases and 2 bases respectively, with 10 bases between them. Germline loops: CDR1 SGDLS, CDR2 YYNGEE.

V and J are TRBV27 and TRBJ1-4, with TRBD1 identical over 7 bases. The length of the CDR3 is 15 residues. The V gene end was trimmed by 3 bases and the J gene end by 8 bases; junction bases not matched to a gene: 9. Germline CDR1 reads MNHEY; CDR2 reads SMNVEV (reference sequence). In DNA form, the CDR3 reads TGTGCCAGCAGTTTTGAAGGGGGCTCAGGGGAAAAACTGTTTTTT. Protein: CASSFEGGSGEKLFF.

V is TRBV20-1 and J is TRBJ1-2; the D is unclear. The CDR3 covers 10 residues. CDR1 DFQATT and CDR2 SNEGSKA come from the germline V gene (reference sequence). Trimming took 2 bases from V and 7 from J, leaving 5 bases between them. CDR3 sequence (DNA): TGCAGTGCTAGATCGTCTGGCTACACCTTC. It yields the protein CSARSSGYTF.

V usage is TRBV14 and J usage is TRBJ2-5; 12 bases are a match to TRBD2. The CDR3 has 17 residues. J lost 2 bases, V lost 3 bases, and 7 bases had no gene match. Germline CDR1 reads SGHDN; CDR2 reads FVKESK. The CDR3 spells CASSHSTSGGIQETQYF. The CDR3 DNA follows: TGTGCCAGCAGCCACAGTACTAGCGGGGGGATTCAAGAGACCCAGTACTTC.

This clone was detected only a few times. This chain connects TRBV25-1 to TRBJ1-2; a possible D gene is TRBD1 (5 bases). Trimming took off 2 bases at V and 10 bases at J, with 14 bases between the two ends. This CDR3 comprises 13 residues. Germline-derived CDR1 and CDR2 are MGHDK and SYGVNS. CDR3 protein: CASSEGARFAYTF. The CDR3, as DNA: TGTGCCAGCAGTGAAGGGGCCCGCTTTGCCTACACCTTC.

The rearrangement joins TRBV9 to TRBJ1-5; D gene unclear. Germline CDR1 and CDR2: SGDLS and YYNGEE. The CDR3 contains 15 residues. Trimming left V 0 bases short and J 3 bases short, with 10 bases between. The CDR3 DNA follows: TGTGCCAGCAGCGTAGACGGGCGGTCCAATCAGCCCCAGCATTTT. This sequence encodes CASSVDGRSNQPQHF. Together with reference TRBV9 and TRBJ1-5, the CDR3 gives the full variable domain: DSGVTQTPKHLITATGQRVTLRCSPRSGDLSVYWYQQSLDQGLQFLIQYYNGEERAKGNILERFSAQQFPDLHSELNLSSLELGDSALYFCASSVDGRSNQPQHFGDGTRLSIL.

The V and J genes are TRBV7-9 and TRBJ1-1; D is ambiguous. Germline V lookup: CDR1 SEHNR, CDR2 FQNEAQ (reference sequence). The CDR3 loop spans 13 amino acids. V lost 6 bases to trimming and J lost 5 bases, with 13 bases between them. Here the CDR3 reads CASRADSGTEAFF. DNA of the CDR3: TGTGCCAGCAGGGCTGACTCGGGTACTGAAGCTTTCTTT.

The chain is built from TRBV28 and TRBJ2-2, with D possibly being TRBD1 (6 bases). Trimming removed 2 bases at V and 0 bases at J, with 7 bases between. The germline CDR1 and CDR2 sequences are MDHEN and SYDVKM. This CDR3 is built from 15 residues. The CDR3 DNA sequence: TGTGCCAGCAGTTTAGGGGGCGCGAACACCGGGGAGCTGTTTTTT. As protein: CASSLGGANTGELFF.

Only one count was recorded for this clone. The chain couples TRBV7-2 to TRBJ2-7; 12 bases align to TRBD2. In germline, CDR1 is SGHTA, CDR2 FQGNSA. The length of the CDR3 is 14 residues. V gave up 5 bases and J gave up 4 bases; unmatched junction bases: 3. The CDR3 loop reads CASSLGLAGYEQYV. The CDR3 DNA reads TGTGCCAGCAGCCTCGGACTAGCGGGGTACGAGCAGTACGTC.

This chain uses TRBV6-5 with TRBJ1-3; perhaps TRBD1 as D (5 bases). The V gene lost 6 bases and the J gene lost 4 bases, with 10 bases spanning the gap. CDR1 is MNHEY and CDR2 is SVGAGI in the germline V gene. This CDR3 is 13 amino acids long. The CDR3: CASRRTQGNTIYF. The CDR3 coding sequence is TGTGCCAGCAGACGGACACAGGGAAACACCATATATTTT.

This chain's CDR3 is CASSPLDGAQYF. The CDR3 coding sequence is TGTGCCAGCAGTCCGCTGGACGGGGCCCAGTACTTC. The chain combines TRBV28 with TRBJ2-5; perhaps TRBD2 as D (5 bases). V was trimmed by 5 bases and J by 9 bases, leaving 13 bases between them. Germline V gene lookup returns CDR1 MDHEN and CDR2 SYDVKM. This CDR3 spans 12 amino acids.

V and J are TRBV7-2 and TRBJ1-5, with D possibly being TRBD1 (5 bases). In germline, CDR1 is SGHTA, CDR2 FQGNSA. The CDR3 loop spans 15 amino acids. The V and J ends lost 4 bases and 2 bases respectively, with 12 bases between them. CDR3 sequence (DNA): TGTGCCAGCAGCTGGGACGACACCCGCAATCAGCCCCAGCATTTT. The encoded protein is CASSWDDTRNQPQHF.

Comments on this clone: Different DNA sequences within this sample yield the same CDR3. The rearrangement uses TRBV5-6 and TRBJ2-3; D is unclear. Trimming removed 3 bases from V and 2 bases from J, with 1 base in between. Germline CDR1 reads SGHDT; CDR2 reads YYEEEE. The CDR3 has 11 residues. The CDR3, as DNA: TGTGCCAGCAGCTCCACAGATACGCAGTATTTT. It codes for CASSSTDTQYF.

This rearrangement joins TRBV2 to TRBJ1-1, with a weak D call TRBD1 (5 bases). V lost 10 bases and J lost 0, with 12 bases in between. The CDR3 is made up of 13 amino acids. CDR1 is SNHLY, CDR2 FYNNEI, per germline. Here the CDR3 reads CATGKGLNTEAFF. CDR3 in DNA: TGTGCCACGGGGAAGGGACTGAACACTGAAGCTTTCTTT.

The chain recombines TRBV7-9 with TRBJ1-1, with 12 nucleotides matching TRBD1. This CDR3 comprises 15 residues. V was clipped by 5 bases and J by 5 bases; unmatched bases: 6. The germline V gene encodes CDR1 SEHNR and CDR2 FQNEAQ (reference sequence). Written as DNA, the CDR3 is TGTGCCAGCAGCCCCCGGGACAGGGGGCGAACTGAAGCTTTCTTT. This codes for CASSPRDRGRTEAFF.

The genes are TRBV6-5 and TRBJ2-1; 8 bases fit TRBD2. The CDR3 consists of 14 residues. Trimming at V came to 6 bases and at J to 6 bases, leaving 7 bases not matched to a gene. Germline assignment: CDR1 MNHEY and CDR2 SVGAGI. The CDR3 DNA is TGTGCCAGCAGGGCGGGGGGCGATGGCAATGAGCAGTTCTTC. Its protein product is CASRAGGDGNEQFF.

In DNA form, the CDR3 reads TGTGCCGCTCGGGACCGTGGGGGCACCGGGGAGCTGTTTTTT. Its translation is CAARDRGGTGELFF. The V and J genes are TRBV13 and TRBJ2-2; D tentatively fits TRBD1 or TRBD2 (5 bases each). Germline V gives CDR1 PRHDT, CDR2 FYEKMQ (reference sequence). This CDR3 is built from 14 residues. Trimming pared 11 bases from V and 4 bases from J, leaving 17 bases between.

The chain employs TRBV5-4 and TRBJ1-1; D gene uncertain. V dropped 5 bases and J dropped 7 bases, with 12 bases sitting between them. The CDR3 covers 12 residues. Germline lookup yields CDR1 SGHNT and CDR2 YYREEE (reference sequence). The CDR3 loop is CASSSLVGEAFF. The DNA for the CDR3 is TGTGCCAGCAGTTCCTTGGTCGGTGAAGCTTTCTTT.